Detailed here is one T cell receptor beta chain. This record comes from a study of blood T cell repertoires in COVID-19. The overall study: Acute-phase and convalescent COVID-19 samples originated in the United States, Italy and Spain. The cDNA or gDNA used as material had been derived from T cells, B-cell-depleted T cells, or PBMCs.

Trimming took 4 bases from V and 6 from J; bases not matched to a gene: 7. The CDR3 is 13 residues long. Germline CDR1 reads SGHNT; CDR2 reads YYREEE (reference sequence). Original handling: For nucleated cells, counts were estimated from reference gene primer amplification. Profiled with immunoSEQ multiplex PCR; TCRdb holds only in-frame clones, not every one. D and trimming were read from the DNA, whereas the V and J calls and clone size are those reported in that table. Seen here are fewer than 90,000 clones, 60% to 85% observed once, and the top ten hold less than 60%. The V and J genes are TRBV5-4 and TRBJ2-7; 7 bases fit TRBD1. The sequencing sample was made of peripheral blood. The receptor's source is a human donor in a cohort sampled during active COVID-19. Here the CDR3 reads CASSQMTGLEQYF. CDR3 nucleotides: TGTGCCAGCAGCCAAATGACAGGGCTCGAGCAGTACTTC.